This T cell receptor beta chain appears in the sequencing data of a study of blood T cell repertoires in COVID-19. Study-wide background: Acute and convalescent COVID-19 samples came from the United States, Italy and Spain. The cDNA or gDNA used as material had been derived from T cells, B-cell-depleted T cells, or PBMCs.

Authors' data handling: Using reference gene primer amplification, nucleated cell counts were estimated. Some clones are missing from TCRdb's copy, which holds only in-frame ones; the method was immunoSEQ multiplex PCR. V and J calls and clone size are copied from that table; D and trimming were computed from the DNA. The sample has some 200,000 clones; around 83% are singletons. This CDR3 contains 13 residues. V lost 3 bases and J 3 bases, leaving 8 bases between the germline ends. The V gene's germline CDR1 is MDHEN and CDR2 SYDVKM. The clonotype originates from a woman between 40 and 50 years old with acute or convalescent COVID-19. The chain uses TRBV28 and TRBJ1-2, with unresolved D. Specimen: peripheral blood. CDR3 sequence reads: CASSFRRDYGYTF. In nucleotides, the CDR3 is TGTGCCAGCAGTTTCCGCCGGGACTATGGCTACACCTTC.